The rows below give T cell receptor beta chains drawn from one sample of a study of blood T cell repertoires in COVID-19. Clones were read by immunoSEQ multiplex PCR, and TCRdb kept only the in-frame ones, dropping some. The repertoire holds about 300,000 clones, with roughly 85% as singletons. The material sequenced was PBMCs or T cells enriched from blood (not recorded which). These TCRs come from a woman in her 50s who had recovered from COVID-19. The CDR3 runs from the conserved cysteine through the conserved F or W. D genes are given only for firm matches. Not every row has a clone size; where given, it reads once, few, many or a size class.

cdr3_nt: TGCGCCAGCAGCTCCGGGACAGGGGCGAACACTGAAGCTTTCTTT; cdr3_aa: CASSSGTGANTEAFF; clone_size: NA; j_call: TRBJ1-1; cdr3_length: 15; d_call: TRBD1; v_call: TRBV5-1
cdr3_nt: TGTGCCAGCAGTGCACAGGGGGTGGTAAATAATTCACCCCTCCACTTT; cdr3_aa: CASSAQGVVNNSPLHF; clone_size: NA; j_call: TRBJ1-6; cdr3_length: 16; d_call: TRBD1; v_call: TRBV28
cdr3_nt: TGTGCCAGCAGCTTAATGGGGCCCCCTAATGAAAAACTGTTTTTT; cdr3_aa: CASSLMGPPNEKLFF; clone_size: NA; j_call: TRBJ1-4; cdr3_length: 15; d_call: NA; v_call: TRBV7-9
cdr3_nt: TGTGCCAGCAGCTTGGCGGGGGACAACACTGAAGCTTTCTTT; cdr3_aa: CASSLAGDNTEAFF; clone_size: NA; j_call: TRBJ1-1; cdr3_length: 14; d_call: NA; v_call: TRBV5-5
cdr3_nt: TGTGCCTGGAGTGTAAACCCCTACGGGGAGCAGTTCTTC; cdr3_aa: CAWSVNPYGEQFF; clone_size: NA; j_call: TRBJ2-1; cdr3_length: 13; d_call: NA; v_call: TRBV30
cdr3_nt: TGTGCCTGGGCCGGGGGGGGCCATGAAAAACTGTTTTTT; cdr3_aa: CAWAGGGHEKLFF; clone_size: NA; j_call: TRBJ1-4; cdr3_length: 13; d_call: NA; v_call: TRBV30
cdr3_nt: TGTGCCAGCAGTCCGCCCGGGGGGCGGAACTATGGCTACACCTTC; cdr3_aa: CASSPPGGRNYGYTF; clone_size: NA; j_call: TRBJ1-2; cdr3_length: 15; d_call: NA; v_call: TRBV27
cdr3_nt: TGTGCCAGCAGTGAAGTGCGGGGGGGCAGGAACACCGGGGAGCTGTTTTTT; cdr3_aa: CASSEVRGGRNTGELFF; clone_size: NA; j_call: TRBJ2-2; cdr3_length: 17; d_call: TRBD2; v_call: TRBV6-1
cdr3_nt: TGTGCCAGCAGATACCGGGACAGGAACTATGGCTACACCTTC; cdr3_aa: CASRYRDRNYGYTF; clone_size: NA; j_call: TRBJ1-2; cdr3_length: 14; d_call: TRBD1; v_call: TRBV5-6
cdr3_nt: TGTGCCAGCAGCCCGCAGGGGTCCTCCTATGGCTACACCTTC; cdr3_aa: CASSPQGSSYGYTF; clone_size: NA; j_call: TRBJ1-2; cdr3_length: 14; d_call: NA; v_call: TRBV7-8
cdr3_nt: TGTGCCAGCAGCTCAACTCCCTCCGGAAACACCATATATTTT; cdr3_aa: CASSSTPSGNTIYF; clone_size: once; j_call: TRBJ1-3; cdr3_length: 14; d_call: NA; v_call: TRBV7-2
cdr3_nt: TGTGCCAGCAGCCCCCGGACAGGGAGCTCCTACGAGCAGTACTTC; cdr3_aa: CASSPRTGSSYEQYF; clone_size: NA; j_call: TRBJ2-7; cdr3_length: 15; d_call: TRBD1; v_call: TRBV5-4
cdr3_nt: TGTGCCAGCACCGGACAGATCTCAAATCAGCCCCAGCATTTT; cdr3_aa: CASTGQISNQPQHF; clone_size: NA; j_call: TRBJ1-5; cdr3_length: 14; d_call: NA; v_call: TRBV2
cdr3_nt: TGTGCCAGCAGCTTAGACTGGCAGGGTGACACTGAAGCTTTCTTT; cdr3_aa: CASSLDWQGDTEAFF; clone_size: NA; j_call: TRBJ1-1; cdr3_length: 15; d_call: NA; v_call: TRBV7-9
cdr3_nt: TGTGCCAGCAGCTTAGGAACAGGGCTCGATTCTGAAGCTTTCTTT; cdr3_aa: CASSLGTGLDSEAFF; clone_size: NA; j_call: TRBJ1-1; cdr3_length: 15; d_call: NA; v_call: TRBV11-3
cdr3_nt: TGTGCCAGCTCACGCTCCGGGACAAGAGCTAACTATGGCTACACCTTC; cdr3_aa: CASSRSGTRANYGYTF; clone_size: NA; j_call: TRBJ1-2; cdr3_length: 16; d_call: NA; v_call: TRBV18
cdr3_nt: TGTGCCAGCAGTGGACAGGGGTTAGGCTACACCTTC; cdr3_aa: CASSGQGLGYTF; clone_size: once; j_call: TRBJ1-2; cdr3_length: 12; d_call: TRBD1; v_call: TRBV12-3/TRBV12-4
cdr3_nt: TGCGCCAGCAGGGGGGCACGCGAGCAGTACTTC; cdr3_aa: CASRGAREQYF; clone_size: NA; j_call: TRBJ2-7; cdr3_length: 11; d_call: NA; v_call: TRBV10-2
cdr3_nt: TGTGCCACCAGCAGCCTCAGGGGGAGCGGGCCCGACGAGCAGTACTTC; cdr3_aa: CATSSLRGSGPDEQYF; clone_size: NA; j_call: TRBJ2-7; cdr3_length: 16; d_call: NA; v_call: TRBV15
cdr3_nt: TGTGCCAGTGCCAGGCGGCGACGACAGAGCACTGAAGCTTTCTTT; cdr3_aa: CASARRRRQSTEAFF; clone_size: NA; j_call: TRBJ1-1; cdr3_length: 15; d_call: NA; v_call: TRBV19